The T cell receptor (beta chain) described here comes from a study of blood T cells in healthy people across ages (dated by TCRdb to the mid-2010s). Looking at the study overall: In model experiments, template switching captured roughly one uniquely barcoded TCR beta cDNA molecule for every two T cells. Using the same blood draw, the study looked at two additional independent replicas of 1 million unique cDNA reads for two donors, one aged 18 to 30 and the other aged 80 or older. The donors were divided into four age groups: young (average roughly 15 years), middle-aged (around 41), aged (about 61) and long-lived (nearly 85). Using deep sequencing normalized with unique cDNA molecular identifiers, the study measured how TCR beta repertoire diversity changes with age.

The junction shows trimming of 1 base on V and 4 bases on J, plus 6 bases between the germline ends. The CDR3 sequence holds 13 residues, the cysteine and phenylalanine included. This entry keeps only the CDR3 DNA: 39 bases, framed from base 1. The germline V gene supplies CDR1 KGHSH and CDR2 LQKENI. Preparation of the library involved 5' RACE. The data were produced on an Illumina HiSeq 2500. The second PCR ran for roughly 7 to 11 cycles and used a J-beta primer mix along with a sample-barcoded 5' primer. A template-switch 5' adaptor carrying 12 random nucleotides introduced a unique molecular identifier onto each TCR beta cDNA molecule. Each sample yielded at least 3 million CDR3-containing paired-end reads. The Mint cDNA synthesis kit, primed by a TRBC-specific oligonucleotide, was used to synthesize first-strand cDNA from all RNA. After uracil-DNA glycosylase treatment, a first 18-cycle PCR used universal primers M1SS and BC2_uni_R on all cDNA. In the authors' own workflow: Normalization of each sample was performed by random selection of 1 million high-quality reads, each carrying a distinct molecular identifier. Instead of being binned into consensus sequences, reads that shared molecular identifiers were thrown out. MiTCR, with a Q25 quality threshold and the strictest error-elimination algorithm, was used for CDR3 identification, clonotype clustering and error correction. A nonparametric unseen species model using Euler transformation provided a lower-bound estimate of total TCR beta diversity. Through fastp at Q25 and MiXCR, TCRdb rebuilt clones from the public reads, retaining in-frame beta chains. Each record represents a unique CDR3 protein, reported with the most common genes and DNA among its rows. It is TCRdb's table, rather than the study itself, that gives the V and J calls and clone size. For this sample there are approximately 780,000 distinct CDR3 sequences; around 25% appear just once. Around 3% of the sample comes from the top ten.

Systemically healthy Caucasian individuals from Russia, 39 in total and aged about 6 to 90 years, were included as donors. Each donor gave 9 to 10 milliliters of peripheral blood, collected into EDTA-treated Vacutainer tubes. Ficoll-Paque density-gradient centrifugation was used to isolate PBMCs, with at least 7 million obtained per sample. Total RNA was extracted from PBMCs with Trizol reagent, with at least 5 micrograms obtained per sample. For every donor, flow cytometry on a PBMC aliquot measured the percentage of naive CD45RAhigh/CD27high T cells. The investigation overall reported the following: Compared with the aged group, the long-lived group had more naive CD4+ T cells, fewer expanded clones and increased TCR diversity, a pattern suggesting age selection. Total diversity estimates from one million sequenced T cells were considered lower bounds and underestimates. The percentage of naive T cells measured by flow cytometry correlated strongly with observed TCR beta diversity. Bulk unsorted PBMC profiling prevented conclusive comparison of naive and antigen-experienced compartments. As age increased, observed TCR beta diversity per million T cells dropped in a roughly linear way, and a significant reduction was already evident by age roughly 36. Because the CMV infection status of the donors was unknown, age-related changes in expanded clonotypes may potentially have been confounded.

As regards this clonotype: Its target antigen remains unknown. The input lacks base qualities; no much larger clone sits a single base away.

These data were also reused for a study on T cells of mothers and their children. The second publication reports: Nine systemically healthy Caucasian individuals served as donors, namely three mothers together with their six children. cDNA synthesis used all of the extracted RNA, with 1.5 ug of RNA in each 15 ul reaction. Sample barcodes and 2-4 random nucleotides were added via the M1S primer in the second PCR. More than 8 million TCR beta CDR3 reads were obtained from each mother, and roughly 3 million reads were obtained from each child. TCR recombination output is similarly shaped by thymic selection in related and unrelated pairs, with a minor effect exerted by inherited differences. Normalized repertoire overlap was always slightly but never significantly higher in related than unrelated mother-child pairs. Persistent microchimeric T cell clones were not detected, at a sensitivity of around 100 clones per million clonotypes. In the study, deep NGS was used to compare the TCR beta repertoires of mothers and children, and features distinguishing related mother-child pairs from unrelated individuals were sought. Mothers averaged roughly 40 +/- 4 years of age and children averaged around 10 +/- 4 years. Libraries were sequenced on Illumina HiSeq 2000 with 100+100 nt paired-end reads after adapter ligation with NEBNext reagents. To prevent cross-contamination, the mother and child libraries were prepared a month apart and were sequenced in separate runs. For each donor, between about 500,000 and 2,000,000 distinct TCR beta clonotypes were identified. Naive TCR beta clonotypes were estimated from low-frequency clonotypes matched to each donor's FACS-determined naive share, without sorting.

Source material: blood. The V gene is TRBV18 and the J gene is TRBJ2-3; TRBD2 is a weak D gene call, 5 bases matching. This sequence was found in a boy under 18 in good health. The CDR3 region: CASSPREPDTQYF. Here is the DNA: TGTGCCAGCTCACCACGGGAGCCAGATACGCAGTATTTT.